This T cell receptor (beta chain) derives from a study of cytomegalovirus exposure and HLA in healthy donors. Study-wide context: Findings of an earlier analysis included about 120 million unique TCR beta sequences from roughly 180 million T cells.

Turning to this clone: Its antigen is not known.

PCR primers comprised 60 Vbeta and 13 Jbeta primers. Original processing notes: Unique TCR beta chains numbered approximately 80 million in a later analysis, with 10 million to 14 million shared. The method was immunoSEQ multiplex PCR; TCRdb's version includes in-frame clones alone and lacks a portion of them. The DNA was the basis for D and trimming; V, J and clone size are from that table. This sample yields 150,000 to 200,000 clones, of which about 85% are seen a single time; 2% to 2.5% belongs to the top ten. Notes on the study in general: According to an earlier analysis, most TCR beta V segments yielded productive rearrangements about 90% or about 30% of the time.

Germline assignment: CDR1 MNHEY and CDR2 SMNVEV (reference sequence). The germline V and J ends were trimmed by 1 base and 4 bases, with 10 bases remaining between them. The CDR3 covers 15 residues. The sequence came from a man aged 18-30 years in good health and CMV-seropositive. The rearrangement uses TRBV27 and TRBJ2-2; a possible D gene is TRBD1 (5 bases). The sample taken for sequencing was PBMCs. CDR3 sequence reads: CASSLLGQSTGELFF. The CDR3 DNA follows: TGTGCCAGCAGTTTATTGGGGCAGAGCACCGGGGAGCTGTTTTTT.